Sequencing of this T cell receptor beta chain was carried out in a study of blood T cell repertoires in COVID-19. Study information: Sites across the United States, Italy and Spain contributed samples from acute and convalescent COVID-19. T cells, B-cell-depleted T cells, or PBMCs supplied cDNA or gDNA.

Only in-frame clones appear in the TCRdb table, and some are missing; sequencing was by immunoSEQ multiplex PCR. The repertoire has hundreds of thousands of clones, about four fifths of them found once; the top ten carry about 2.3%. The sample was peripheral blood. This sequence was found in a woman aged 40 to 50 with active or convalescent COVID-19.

The CDR3 coding sequence is TGTGCCAGTACCGATAGAGGGCGGCCCCAGCATTTT. It codes for CASTDRGRPQHF. The V call is TRBV19, the J call TRBJ1-5; D is undetermined. The CDR3 totals 12 residues. Germline V CDR1 and CDR2: LNHDA, SQIVND (reference sequence). The V gene lost 7 bases and the J gene lost 9 bases, with 13 bases spanning the gap.